The clone carrying this T cell receptor beta chain was seen a handful of times. Its antigen remains unidentified. This CDR3 spans 15 amino acids. The V segment lost 6 bases and the J segment 4 bases; nucleotides outside the gene matches: 6. The germline V gene encodes CDR1 MNHEY and CDR2 SMNVEV (reference sequence). Then a second PCR, running about 6 to 11 cycles, was carried out with a sample-barcoded 5' primer and a J-beta primer mix. The authors tagged each cDNA molecule using a template-switch adaptor with 12 random nucleotides. One entry per CDR3 protein results from TCRdb running MiXCR on the 5' RACE reads. Of 1.6 million or so distinct CDR3 sequences in the sample, around 36% were seen once. This record belongs to a study of blood T cells in healthy people across ages. Study information: Capturing about one barcoded beta molecule per two T cells was achieved by template switching.

Study observations and caveats: PBMCs left unsorted prevented a conclusive naive versus antigen-experienced comparison.

This TCR was sampled from a woman under 40 in good health. The chain is built from TRBV27 and TRBJ2-6, with 7 nucleotides matching TRBD1. The sample was blood. CDR3 protein: CASRTTGWGANVLTF. The CDR3 DNA follows: TGTGCCAGCAGAACGACAGGGTGGGGGGCCAACGTCCTGACTTTC.